This T cell receptor beta chain was profiled in a study of T cell responses to AZD1222 COVID-19 vaccine. This CDR3 region has 15 residues. Germline CDR1 is DFQATT and CDR2 is SNEGSKA (reference sequence). V was trimmed by 3 bases and J by 2 bases, leaving 15 bases between them. Study findings and constraints: Clonal diversity was possibly underestimated, and the donors were mostly white British, with more females. Researchers report vaccine-associated CD4 TCRs spanning spike, with dominance at 160-218 and 743-854.

Pooling of second doses given at about 4 or about 12 weeks was done. Of note for this clone: Antigen: not known.

This table comes from immunoSEQ multiplex PCR, and its TCRdb copy is limited to in-frame clones, with some not included. The repertoire consists of some 110,000 clones, with about 89% occurring once and the leading ten covering 6% to 8%. V gene TRBV20-1 combines with J gene TRBJ2-3, with D perhaps being TRBD1 or TRBD2 (5 bases each). The TCR comes from an adult who received the AZD1222 COVID-19 vaccine. Sequencing was performed on peripheral blood, taken 28 days after the second AZD1222 dose. CDR3 sequence reads: CSASGEWGFTDTQYF. As DNA, the CDR3 is TGCAGTGCTAGTGGGGAGTGGGGGTTCACAGATACGCAGTATTTT.